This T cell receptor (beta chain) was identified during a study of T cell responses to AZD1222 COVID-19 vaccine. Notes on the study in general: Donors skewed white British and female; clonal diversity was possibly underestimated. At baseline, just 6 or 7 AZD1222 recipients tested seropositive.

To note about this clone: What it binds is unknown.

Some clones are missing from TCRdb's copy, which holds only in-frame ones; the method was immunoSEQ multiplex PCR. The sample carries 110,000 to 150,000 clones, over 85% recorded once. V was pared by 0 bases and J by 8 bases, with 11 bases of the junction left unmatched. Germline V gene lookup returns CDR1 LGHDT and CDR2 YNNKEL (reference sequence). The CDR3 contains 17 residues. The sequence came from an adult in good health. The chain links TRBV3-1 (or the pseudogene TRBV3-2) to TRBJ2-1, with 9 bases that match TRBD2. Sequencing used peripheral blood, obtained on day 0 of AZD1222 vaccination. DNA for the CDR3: TGTGCCAGCAGCCAAGATCCCCGGGCTAGCGGGACCTATGAGCAGTTCTTC. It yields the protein CASSQDPRASGTYEQFF.